This T cell receptor (beta chain) appears in the sequencing data of a study of blood T cells in healthy people across ages. Healthy Caucasian individuals from Russia aged 6 to 90 served as donors. Sample-barcoded 5' priming and a J-beta primer mix drove a second PCR of 7 to 11 cycles. In TCRdb, the 5' RACE reads were re-called with MiXCR into one record per CDR3 protein. Of 1,500,000 or so distinct CDR3 sequences in the sample, approximately 59% were seen once. The junction had 7 bases not matched to a gene; V was cut back by 0 bases and J by 4 bases. Germline CDR1 and CDR2: MGHRA and YSYEKL. The CDR3 is made up of 16 amino acids.

The V gene is TRBV4-1, the J gene TRBJ2-5; 8 bases line up with TRBD2. The sample comprised blood. The sequence came from a man in his late teens or twenties in good health. CDR3 protein: CASSQDLALAGETQYF. The CDR3 DNA is TGCGCCAGCAGCCAAGATCTAGCGCTAGCGGGAGAGACCCAGTACTTC.